Each of the 10 T cell receptor beta chains below was sequenced from the same sample in a study of vaccination effects on CD4 cells after COVID-19. Libraries were prepared by immunoSEQ multiplex PCR; TCRdb keeps only in-frame clonotypes and omits some of them. The data contain around 59,000 clones, 75% to 85% of them singletons. Expansion of antigen-specific CD4+ T cells with viral peptide pools was carried out by the ViraFEST assay before sequencing. After less than twelve days in culture, the CD4+ T cells were isolated. The participants, recipients of two vaccine doses, got either BNT162b2 or mRNA-1273. No antigen is known for these receptors. The material sequenced was CD4+ T cells from PBMCs cultured with HCoV-OC43 spike peptides, taken after COVID-19 vaccination. Subset noted: HCoV-OC43 spike overlapping peptide pool stimulation. These receptors originate from a human donor who received a COVID-19 vaccine.

V gene TRBV5-4 combines with J gene TRBJ1-1, with D perhaps matching TRBD1 (5 bases). This CDR3 has 18 amino acids. The germline V gene has CDR1 SGHNT and CDR2 YYREEE (reference sequence). V shed 4 bases and J shed 0 bases, with 22 bases lying between them. The CDR3 region is CASSPGGIRGGMNTEAFF. Written as DNA, the CDR3 is TGTGCCAGCAGCCCTGGGGGGATCCGAGGTGGGATGAACACTGAAGCTTTCTTT.

The genes are TRBV7-9 and TRBJ2-7; perhaps TRBD1 as D (5 bases). Germline CDR1 and CDR2: SEHNR and FQNEAQ (reference sequence). This CDR3 is 15 amino acids long. The germline V and J ends were trimmed by 5 bases and 7 bases, with 21 bases remaining between them. The CDR3 coding sequence is TGTGCCAGCAGCCCCCCGGGCAGGGCAGTTGGTGAGCAGTACTTC. Translated: CASSPPGRAVGEQYF.

The chain carries TRBV5-1 and TRBJ2-3, with 11 bases matching TRBD2. Germline CDR1 is SGHRS and CDR2 is YFSETQ. J lost 5 bases, V lost 0 bases, and 5 bases had no gene match. The CDR3 loop spans 16 amino acids. CDR3 amino acids: CASSLGLAGMGDTQYF. CDR3 coding DNA: TGCGCCAGCAGCTTGGGACTAGCGGGGATGGGAGATACGCAGTATTTT.

The rearrangement links TRBV25-1 to TRBJ2-6, with D unresolved. V lost 8 bases and J lost 0, with 5 bases in between. Germline CDR1 MGHDK, CDR2 SYGVNS. This CDR3 is 13 amino acids long. CDR3 amino acids: CASSNSGANVLTF. In nucleotides, the CDR3 is TGTGCCAGCTCTAACTCTGGGGCCAACGTCCTGACTTTC.

The CDR3 spells CASSFRTKNTGELFF. CDR3 DNA: TGTGCCAGCAGTTTCCGGACTAAGAACACCGGGGAGCTGTTTTTT. The chain couples TRBV28 to TRBJ2-2, with a weak D call TRBD2 (6 bases). The CDR3 runs 15 residues. The germline gives CDR1 MDHEN, CDR2 SYDVKM. The V end lost 3 bases, the J end lost 1 base, and 9 bases lay between the germline ends.

The chain's CDR3 is CASSSPQGREQYV. CDR3 bases: TGTGCCAGCAGTTCGCCACAGGGAAGGGAGCAGTACGTC. The gene calls are TRBV28 and TRBJ2-7; D may be TRBD1 (6 bases). This CDR3 comprises 13 residues. Germline-derived CDR1 and CDR2 are MDHEN and SYDVKM. The germline V and J ends were trimmed by 4 bases and 7 bases, with 14 bases remaining between them.

The CDR3 bases are TGTGCCAGCAGTCGGGACCGCCCCTATGGCTACACCTTC. Its protein is CASSRDRPYGYTF. The V call is TRBV6-5, the J call TRBJ1-2, with D perhaps matching TRBD1 (5 bases). V lost 5 bases to trimming and J lost 4 bases, with 11 bases between them. Germline CDR1 is MNHEY and CDR2 is SVGAGI. CDR3 length equals 13 residues.

This rearrangement joins TRBV5-1 to TRBJ2-3; D may be TRBD1 (5 bases). This CDR3 comprises 17 residues. V lost 4 bases to trimming and J lost 3 bases, with 21 bases between them. Looked up from germline, CDR1 is SGHRS and CDR2 is YFSETQ. CDR3 amino acids: CASSAMAVGPRTDTQYF. CDR3 nucleotides: TGCGCCAGCAGCGCCATGGCGGTGGGGCCGAGGACAGATACGCAGTATTTT.

The chain combines TRBV6-5 with TRBJ1-3; unclear D gene. CDR1 MNHEY and CDR2 SVGAGI come from the germline V gene. The CDR3 runs 15 residues. V lost 7 bases and J 0 bases, leaving 13 bases between the germline ends. CDR3: CASNTGPYSGNTIYF. The CDR3 coding sequence is TGTGCCAGCAACACGGGCCCCTACTCTGGAAACACCATATATTTT.

V and J are TRBV29-1 and TRBJ1-1; no clear D gene. The germline CDR1 and CDR2 sequences are SQVTM and ANQGSEA. The V gene lost 6 bases and the J gene lost 3 bases, with 17 bases spanning the gap. The CDR3 contains 14 residues. The CDR3 is CSVTQSAVDTEAFF. The CDR3 DNA follows: TGCAGCGTAACGCAGTCTGCCGTTGACACTGAAGCTTTCTTT.